Described below is a single T cell receptor beta chain sequence and its context. Its recognized antigen is unknown. Base-call qualities are not available, and no considerably larger clone is one nucleotide away. Whole blood was collected in K2EDTA tubes by collaborating institutions according to the institutions' own protocols. For TCRbeta analysis, collaborators shipped samples as frozen whole blood, isolated PBMCs, or DNA extracted from either of those sample types. The data were taken from a study of blood T cell repertoires in COVID-19 (TCRdb year 2020). Study-level background: Samples from collaborators originated in the United States, Italy and Spain and spanned both the acute and convalescent phases of COVID-19. The material from the prospective study consisted of cDNA or gDNA derived from T cells, B-cell-depleted T cells, or PBMCs. Deeply sampled blood TCRbeta repertoires from subjects exposed to, actively infected with, or recovered from COVID-19 were included in the dataset. The repertoires were released in a freely available public database meant as a resource for research on the immune response to SARS-CoV-2. The samples were drawn from two sources: the first 160 participants of the ongoing ImmuneRACE study, and over 950 subjects contributed by 6 global collaborators. Sample metadata almost always included a de-identified subject ID, COVID-19 status, age in years and sex. Where HLA class I and class II types were available, the types were taken from metadata supplied by the sample provider, not from assay-based typing.

The research as a whole found: The quantity of clinical and demographic metadata differed by source and by participant and was supplied without curation.

TCRbeta CDR3 regions were amplified from genomic DNA by means of the immunoSEQ Assay, a bias-controlled multiplex PCR. As for the original processing: Within the assay, amplification of reference gene primers was used to estimate how many nucleated cells each sample contained. To quantify the absolute abundance of each unique TCRbeta CDR3 rearrangement, sequence reads were collapsed and filtered. For each sample, productive Simpson clonality was calculated as the square root of Simpson's diversity index over productive rearrangements. TCRdb took this table from immuneACCESS and kept in-frame rearrangements with V and J called. Such tables lack part of the clones; where checked against another copy, unresolved V genes explain under half of the gap, and the rest is unexplained. That table is the source of V, J and clone size, and D and trimming were worked out from the DNA. For this sample there are about 230,000 clones; roughly 85% appear just once. About 1% of the sample goes to the ten largest clones.

The sequenced sample consisted of peripheral blood. The receptor comes from a man in his forties with acute or convalescent COVID-19.

The DNA is as follows: TGTGCCAGCAGCCGCCGGGACAGGGATGCTAGATACACCTTC. Its product reads: CASSRRDRDARYTF. The chain was built from TRBV3-1 (or the pseudogene TRBV3-2) and TRBJ1-2; 9 bases in the junction line up with TRBD1. Unmatched junction bases come to 11, with V trimmed by 4 bases and J by 11 bases. The germline V gene (reference sequence) sets CDR1 to LGHDT and CDR2 to YNNKEL. The CDR3, cysteine through phenylalanine, is 14 amino acids long. The only DNA kept is the CDR3, 42 bases in frame from the first base.